This T cell receptor (beta chain) was obtained from a study of siplizumab effects on memory and regulatory T cells. Looking at the study overall: Paired mixed lymphocyte reactions compared siplizumab about 0.92 ug/mL against no drug. General observations from the study: The mapping of alloreactive clones to unstimulated subsets covered only a minor fraction of them. Proliferating Tregs' suppressive function in siplizumab cultures went unconfirmed.

The method was immunoSEQ multiplex PCR; TCRdb's version includes in-frame clones alone and lacks a portion of them. This table holds about 5,600 clones, roughly 53% found once. Cells from the mixed lymphocyte reaction were cocultured for 6 to 7 days at 37°C. Violet Dye was applied to stimulator PBMCs and CFSE to responder PBMCs before a 1:1 mix. V lost 5 bases to trimming and J lost 7 bases, with 21 bases between them. From germline, CDR1 is LNHNV and CDR2 YYDKDF (reference sequence). The CDR3 spans 16 residues. This clone was seen a handful of times. The antigen is unknown. The sample taken for sequencing was CFSE-low (dividing) CD8+ T cells sorted from an allogeneic mixed lymphocyte reaction. The sequence derives from a human donor in good health; the cells came from an allogeneic mixed lymphocyte reaction. Some clones in this sample may be carry-over from other donors' samples. J is TRBJ2-1 and V is TRBV15; D is ambiguous. The CDR3 DNA reads TGTGCCACCAGCCAAAAGGCGCAAGGGTTGGGAAATGAGCAGTTCTTC. Translated: CATSQKAQGLGNEQFF. Supplemented by reference TRBV15 and TRBJ2-1, the full variable domain reads DAMVIQNPRYQVTQFGKPVTLSCSQTLNHNVMYWYQQKSSQAPKLLFHYYDKDFNNEADTPDNFQSRRPNTSFCFLDIRSPGLGDTAMYLCATSQKAQGLGNEQFFGPGTRLTVL.